Sequencing of this T cell receptor beta chain was carried out in a study of shared clonotypes between healthy human individuals (dated by TCRdb to 2020 to 2022). Regarding the complete study: Three men and two women, aged 18 to 49 years, made up the cohort. Per donor, three plates each were used for CD4 naive and CD4 memory, two for CD8 naive, and one for CD8 memory. To estimate repertoire size and how much clonotypes are shared between individuals, the study performed deep sequencing of blood TCR repertoires from a few healthy adults. To increase sequencing depth and limit assay-specific biases, different laboratories used diverse techniques to prepare libraries and sequence TCR repertoires. Per donor, leukapheresis produced somewhere between about 0.9 and 9 billion PBMCs.

With regard to this clone: What antigen it recognizes has not been identified. Per-base quality was not reported, and no clone a single base away is much larger than it.

In the germline V gene, CDR1 corresponds to SGHDN and CDR2 to FVKESK. The V end loses 1 base and the J end loses 1 base, and a stretch of 5 bases separates them. The CDR3 starts with the cysteine, ends with the phenylalanine, and has 15 residues. The only DNA kept is the CDR3, 45 bases in frame from the first base. Study-wide findings and limitations: Higher generation probabilities were observed for clonotypes shared by all four sorted-subset donors than for non-shared clonotypes. Sharing across a few donors was observed for approximately 5% of naive CD4, 3% to 4% of naive CD8, 2% to 2.5% of memory CD4, and roughly 0.4% of memory CD8 clonotypes. Naive subsets generally had larger estimated clonotype richness than memory subsets. Pairwise subsampling led to the expectation that sequencing depth would affect the degree of clonotype sharing among donors. Sampling was restricted to blood, and TCR repertoires in tissues likely differ from the TCR repertoires found in blood. Rarefaction of sorted-subset datasets indicated incomplete sequencing despite the large sequencing depth. The genetic and exposure-history diversity represented was limited by the small number of donors.

Using the deep immunoSEQ assay, TCR CDR3 regions were amplified from genomic DNA by multiplex PCR. Extracted genomic DNA from each cell subset was spread evenly across all wells of several immunoSEQ 96-well plates, with each plate serving as a replicate. Each replicate PCR for sorted subsets received 200 ng genomic DNA, equal to about 30,000 T cell genomes. The purified libraries were quantified using a Qubit 3.0 fluorometer, sized with a Bioanalyzer 2100, and then quantified again using the KAPA Library Quantification kit. Each immunoSEQ 96-well plate was sequenced on its own single-read 150-cycle Illumina NextSeq 550 flow cell. Per the original workflow: Because only junctional sequences without quality scores were contained in the immunoSEQ output, filtering matching that applied to full-length reads could not be performed. Sequences were annotated with PyIR, a Python wrapper for IgBLAST v1.9, and V/J genes and CDR3 were assigned using IMGT germline references. Reads were filtered out if the reads had weak V/J assignments (E-value above 1e-6), no CDR3, stop codons, out-of-frame junctions, or ambiguous translated residues. V3J clonotypes were defined as sequences sharing an identical inferred V gene, J gene, and CDR3 amino acid sequence. Percentage overlap between repertoires was computed as shared unique clonotypes divided by the size of the smaller repertoire. Three approaches were used to assess repertoire richness: RTK rarefaction, the Chao1 estimator, and Recon v2.1 estimates of unobserved clonotypes. Generation probabilities were computed with OLGA for all TCRbeta clonotypes obtained by the gDNA method from four donors. Entries here come from immuneACCESS through TCRdb and include only in-frame sequences with V and J called. Some clones fail to appear in such tables; in the studies checked, an unresolved V gene covers under half of the shortfall, and the cause of the remainder is unknown. V, J and clone size reflect that table, while D and trimming were determined from the DNA. The sample table holds about 2 million clones, of which approximately 94% were seen once. Of the sample, about 1.1% falls within the top ten clones.

For the CD8 naive samples, CD45RO-negative cells were positively selected for CCR7, yielding a CD45RA+CCR7+ population from which TemRA cells were excluded. Healthy HIV-negative adults with no recently reported acute infections or vaccinations were included as donors. Only Caucasian adults living in Nashville, Tennessee, USA were represented among the donors. Blood was obtained by leukapheresis, after which PBMCs were separated by Ficoll-Histopaque density gradient centrifugation and cryopreserved in liquid nitrogen vapor phase. Analytical flow cytometry was used to check the purity and quantity of every magnetically sorted T cell population. From each sorted fraction, genomic DNA was isolated and quantified by UV absorbance on a Nanodrop 2000c.

Sequencing used naive CD8+ T cells sorted from blood. The meaning of the sample's cell subset or site label: CD45RA+CCR7+. The chain employs TRBV14 and TRBJ2-6; a weak D assignment points to TRBD2 (5 bases agree). The origin of this receptor is a man aged 18-30 years in good health. The CDR3 reads CASSQGLSGANVLTF. The sequenced DNA is TGTGCCAGCAGCCAAGGACTATCTGGGGCCAACGTCCTGACTTTC.